Shown below are 20 T cell receptor beta chains from a single sample sequenced in a study of PD-1 blockade in classical Hodgkin lymphoma. Time point defined: cycle 4 day 1 (C4D1), after 6 weeks of nivolumab. Each patient's relapse followed autologous stem cell transplantation, and brentuximab vedotin exposure varied. CD4+ T cells were purified from thawed PBMCs by magnetic negative selection. Some clones are missing from TCRdb's copy, which holds only in-frame ones; the method was immunoSEQ multiplex PCR. The sample consists of 9,000 to 13,000 clones, approximately 74% of them appearing once. The source material was CD4+ T cells from blood, sampled before the fourth cycle of nivolumab. These receptors all stem from a human donor with classical Hodgkin lymphoma.

This sequence joins TRBV19 and TRBJ2-3; 14 bases map to TRBD2. J lost 5 bases, V lost 1 base, and 11 bases had no gene match. This CDR3 region has 19 residues. Germline CDR1 is LNHDA and CDR2 is SQIVND (reference sequence). The CDR3 sequence: CASSIGFWTSGRKEDTQYF. The DNA for the CDR3 is TGTGCCAGTAGTATAGGGTTCTGGACTAGCGGGAGGAAGGAAGATACGCAGTATTTT.

The V and J genes are TRBV5-5 and TRBJ1-4; 8 nucleotides agree with TRBD1. The CDR3 has 17 amino acids. CDR1 and CDR2 (germline): SGHKS, YYEKEE (reference sequence). V dropped 5 bases and J dropped 2; count of bases not matched to a gene: 11. The CDR3, as DNA: TGTGCCAGCAGGCCCGGCAGGGGGCGGGCGACTAATGAAAAACTGTTTTTT. Translated, it gives CASRPGRGRATNEKLFF.

The V call is TRBV15, the J call TRBJ2-7; D gene uncertain. There are 13 residues in the CDR3. Germline lookup yields CDR1 LNHNV and CDR2 YYDKDF (reference sequence). Deletions cut 0 bases from V and 2 bases from J, with 5 bases between. The CDR3: CATSRDVAYEQYF. DNA of the CDR3: TGTGCCACCAGCAGAGATGTAGCCTACGAGCAGTACTTC.

The chain links TRBV5-1 to TRBJ2-3; 8 bases agree with TRBD1. This CDR3 is built from 15 residues. Trimming removed 2 bases from V and 4 bases from J; junction bases left unmatched: 6. CDR1 is SGHRS, CDR2 YFSETQ, per germline. Written as DNA, the CDR3 is TGCGCCAGCAGCTTCCCGACAGGGGTGGCAGATACGCAGTATTTT. Encoded protein: CASSFPTGVADTQYF.

V and J are TRBV7-9 and TRBJ1-6; D unresolved. The germline V gene has CDR1 SEHNR and CDR2 FQNEAQ (reference sequence). Trimming left V 5 bases short and J 9 bases short, with 11 bases between. This CDR3 comprises 13 residues. CDR3 residues: CASSPPGRSPLHF. Here the CDR3 DNA reads TGTGCCAGCAGCCCCCCCGGCCGTTCACCCCTCCACTTT.

The genes are TRBV12-5 and TRBJ2-3, with D possibly being TRBD1 or TRBD2 (6 bases each). Per germline, CDR1 LGHNT and CDR2 FRNRAP. Trimming took 5 bases from V and 10 from J, leaving 22 bases between them. CDR3 length: 15 amino acids. This chain's CDR3 is CASGIEGGRLGAQYF. The DNA for the CDR3 is TGTGCTAGTGGTATCGAAGGGGGGAGGCTCGGGGCGCAGTATTTT.

This chain joins TRBV29-1 and TRBJ1-4; D remains unclear. Trimming shortened V by 6 bases and J by 0 bases, and 14 bases separated the two germline ends. Germline V gene lookup returns CDR1 SQVTM and CDR2 ANQGSEA. The CDR3 contains 15 residues. The CDR3 nucleotides read TGCAGCGTCCGCGCAGGTACTTCAACTAATGAAAAACTGTTTTTT. Amino acid sequence: CSVRAGTSTNEKLFF. The variable domain in full, with the rest retrieved from reference TRBV29-1 and TRBJ1-4, is SAVISQKPSRDICQRGTSLTIQCQVDSQVTMMFWYRQQPGQSLTLIATANQGSEATYESGFVIDKFPISRPNLTFSTLTVSNMSPEDSSIYLCSVRAGTSTNEKLFFGSGTQLSVL.

The rearrangement joins TRBV9 to TRBJ2-7; D ambiguous. In germline, CDR1 is SGDLS, CDR2 YYNGEE. The V end lost 4 bases, the J end lost 1 base, and 12 bases lay between the germline ends. The CDR3 runs to 14 residues. As DNA, the CDR3 is TGTGCCAGCAGCCTCGACCCGACATCCTACGAGCAGTACTTC. This codes for CASSLDPTSYEQYF.

The rearrangement joins TRBV30 to TRBJ2-7; tentatively, D is TRBD2 (5 bases). The CDR3 has 13 amino acids. The germline V gene has CDR1 GTSNPN and CDR2 SVGIG (reference sequence). V gave up 1 base and J gave up 9 bases, with 16 bases separating them. The CDR3 DNA is TGTGCCTGGAGTGGGACTTCGGTGGACGGGCAGTACTTC. The encoded protein is CAWSGTSVDGQYF.

DNA for the CDR3: TGTGCCAGCAGCCCCCAGGGTACAGATACGCAGTATTTT. The encoded protein is CASSPQGTDTQYF. This sequence joins TRBV7-9 and TRBJ2-3; D possibly corresponds to TRBD1 (5 bases). Germline V gene data show CDR1 as SEHNR and CDR2 as FQNEAQ (reference sequence). The CDR3 consists of 13 residues. Trimming pared 5 bases from V and 3 bases from J, leaving 9 bases between.

This sequence joins TRBV28 and TRBJ1-2; D possibly corresponds to TRBD1 (5 bases). Trimming left V 5 bases short and J 7 bases short, with 11 bases between. Per the germline V gene, CDR1 is MDHEN and CDR2 is SYDVKM. This CDR3 contains 12 residues. CDR3 bases: TGTGCCAGCAGTCTACAGGTCTCTGGCTACACCTTC. Protein: CASSLQVSGYTF.

The chain is built from TRBV5-1 and TRBJ2-2; 7 nucleotides align to TRBD1. J gave up 13 bases and V 4 bases, and 16 bases lay outside the gene matches. This CDR3 spans 15 amino acids. Germline loops: CDR1 SGHRS, CDR2 YFSETQ. The CDR3 protein is CASSPRTGPGTVLFF. The CDR3, as DNA: TGCGCCAGCAGCCCTCGGACAGGCCCAGGGACGGTGCTGTTTTTT. The full variable domain, completed using reference TRBV5-1 and TRBJ2-2, is KAGVTQTPRYLIKTRGQQVTLSCSPISGHRSVSWYQQTPGQGLQFLFEYFSETQRNKGNFPGRFSGRQFSNSRSEMNVSTLELGDSALYLCASSPRTGPGTVLFFGEGSRLTVL.

A few counts support this clone. This chain uses TRBV11-3 with TRBJ2-1; TRBD1 matches 9 bases. The CDR3 totals 13 residues. The germline V gene has CDR1 SGHNT and CDR2 YENEEA. V shed 8 bases, J shed 6 bases, and the junction held 5 bases outside the gene matches. The CDR3 here is CASSGQGFNEQFF. CDR3 coding DNA: TGTGCCAGCTCGGGACAGGGTTTCAATGAGCAGTTCTTC.

This rearrangement joins TRBV21-1 to TRBJ2-1; no check of the table's D call, TRBD1, against the DNA was made. TRBV21-1 is recorded as a pseudogene. This CDR3 region has 15 residues. The CDR3 reads CASSKRHLPYNEQFF. CDR3 bases: TGTGCCAGCAGCAAACGACACCTCCCCTACAATGAGCAGTTCTTC.

This chain joins TRBV23-1 and TRBJ2-4, with 7 bases fitting TRBD2. TRBV23-1 is labeled an ORF, and its function is uncertain. This CDR3 is built from 15 residues. With 6 bases clipped from V and 7 bases from J, the junction kept 12 bases outside the gene matches. DNA of the CDR3: TGCGCCAGCAGCCGAATGTCGGGGGGAGAGAACATTCAGTACTTC. Residues: CASSRMSGGENIQYF.

CDR3 protein: CASSPPAGGIMWPSIQYF. CDR3 DNA sequence: TGTGCCAGCAGCCCGCCGGCGGGAGGTATTATGTGGCCCAGCATTCAGTACTTC. This rearrangement joins TRBV11-2 to TRBJ2-4; 8 positions agree with TRBD2. The CDR3 is 18 residues long. Trimming took 5 bases from V and 9 from J; bases not matched to a gene: 21. CDR1 SGHAT and CDR2 FQNNGV come from the germline V gene.

This chain connects TRBV10-3 to TRBJ2-1; maybe TRBD1 (6 bases). The CDR3 covers 15 residues. Between the trimmed V and J ends, which lost 0 bases and 6 bases, there was a span of 12 bases. Germline V gene sequence: CDR1 ENHRY, CDR2 SYGVKD. The CDR3 sequence is CAISESTGWANEQFF. The CDR3 DNA reads as TGTGCCATCAGTGAGTCCACAGGGTGGGCCAATGAGCAGTTCTTC.

The V gene is TRBV15, the J gene TRBJ1-1, with D possibly matching TRBD1 (6 bases). The CDR3 sequence is 17 residues long. V was shortened by 3 bases and J by 0 bases, with 17 bases between the two germline ends. From germline, CDR1 is LNHNV and CDR2 YYDKDF (reference sequence). CDR3 in DNA: TGTGCCACCAGCAGTCAAACAGGGAGTTGGATGAACACTGAAGCTTTCTTT. Its protein is CATSSQTGSWMNTEAFF.

This clone was seen only once. In DNA, the CDR3 is TGCGCCAGCAGCTTGGTAGGAGGTCAAGAGACCCAGTACTTC. Protein sequence: CASSLVGGQETQYF. The J gene is TRBJ2-5, the V gene TRBV5-1; tentatively, D is TRBD2 (5 bases). The CDR3 extends over 14 amino acids. Trimming shortened V by 0 bases and J by 2 bases, and 8 bases separated the two germline ends. Germline V gives CDR1 SGHRS, CDR2 YFSETQ.

Details on this clone: A read error may account for a junction end that differs from germline. This chain uses TRBV7-7 with TRBJ2-2; D gene uncertain. The CDR3 is 13 residues long. Germline CDR1 is SSHAT and CDR2 is FNYEAQ (reference sequence). CDR3 DNA sequence: TGTGCTAGCAGTCCCGAGTGGGGAGGGGAGCTGTTTTTT. Translation gives CASSPEWGGELFF.